The sequence of this TCR beta chain was determined in a study of T cells in Graves' hyperthyroidism and ophthalmopathy. RNA transcripts served as the template for amplifying TCR beta CDR3 regions. An initial round of RT-PCR targeting the TCR CDR3 relied on the HTBI primer set. MiXCR, run by TCRdb on the multiplex PCR reads, gives a single entry per CDR3 protein. In the table there are about 380,000 distinct CDR3 sequences, around 14% of which are singletons. The study enrolled patients aged 18 to 65 with newly diagnosed hyperthyroidism of under 2 months' duration. This clonotype was seen repeatedly, ten times or more. J gave up 7 bases and V 1 base, and 4 bases lay outside the gene matches. This CDR3 is 14 amino acids long. Germline V gene lookup returns CDR1 LGHNA and CDR2 YNFKEQ.

This chain connects TRBV4-2 to TRBJ2-7; TRBD1 aligns across 10 bases. The receptor was isolated from a woman aged 55-70 years with Graves' hyperthyroidism. The sequencing sample was made of blood. CDR3 nucleotide sequence: TGTGCCAGCAGCCAAGGGGACAGGGGAGGTGAGCAGTACTTC. Its protein product is CASSQGDRGGEQYF.